Below, 18 T cell receptor beta chains from the same sample are listed, as sequenced in a study of identical twins (dated by TCRdb to about 2016). Receptor libraries were prepared by 5' RACE. Sequenced using an Illumina HiSeq 2000. Clones were called with MiXCR by TCRdb after fastp trimmed the public reads at Q25, and only in-frame beta chains were retained. Entries that share a CDR3 protein sequence are merged under the most common genes and DNA. Here the sample has approximately 700,000 distinct CDR3 sequences; 6% to 6.5% occur a single time. The top ten hold 1.5% to 2% of the sample. The sample consisted of naive T cells sorted from blood. The sample's cell subset or site label, in plain terms: cells isolated with a human naive T-cell isolation kit. The source is a man aged 18 to 30 in good health.

This clonotype was recorded a few times. This chain uses TRBV7-2 with TRBJ1-4; no definite D call. CDR1 and CDR2 (germline): SGHTA, FQGNSA. The CDR3 is 13 amino acids. Trimming stripped 11 bases from V and 3 bases from J, with 13 bases between. This CDR3 reads CACMGWSNEKLFF. CDR3 in DNA: TGTGCCTGTATGGGGTGGTCTAATGAAAAACTGTTTTTT.

This chain joins TRBV12-3 or TRBV12-4 and TRBJ2-5; 11 bases are a match to TRBD1. CDR3 size: 14 residues. The V and J ends lost 8 bases and 5 bases, in that order; junction bases with no gene match: 7. The CDR3 coding sequence is TGTGCCAGCTCCGGGACAGGGGGGTGGGAGACCCAGTACTTC. Residues: CASSGTGGWETQYF.

The chain joins TRBV5-1 to TRBJ2-2; TRBD1 matches at 7 bases. Germline assignment: CDR1 SGHRS and CDR2 YFSETQ. This CDR3 spans 15 amino acids. Unmatched junction bases numbered 10, after V lost 4 bases and J lost 7 bases. CDR3: CASSADRPGGGELFF. Here the CDR3 DNA reads TGCGCCAGCAGCGCGGACAGGCCCGGTGGCGGGGAGCTGTTTTTT.

This clonotype came up many times. This chain uses TRBV12-3 or TRBV12-4 with TRBJ2-1; the match to TRBD2 covers 8 bases. V was clipped by 7 bases and J by 4 bases; unmatched bases: 9. The CDR3 spans 15 residues. The CDR3 DNA reads as TGTGCCAGCATTCCCCCGGGACTAGGGTACAATGAGCAGTTCTTC. Translated: CASIPPGLGYNEQFF.

This clonotype was counted at least ten times. CDR3 amino acids: CASSQGRAAYEQYF. The CDR3 DNA follows: TGTGCCAGCAGCCAAGGGCGGGCAGCCTACGAGCAGTACTTC. The V gene is TRBV4-2, the J gene TRBJ2-7, with D possibly being TRBD2 (5 bases). The CDR3 has 14 residues. With 1 base removed from V and 2 bases from J, the gap between germline ends came to 9 bases. The germline CDR1 and CDR2 sequences are LGHNA and YNFKEQ.

The genes are TRBV11-3 and TRBJ2-1, with TRBD1 matching over 8 bases. Germline V gives CDR1 SGHNT, CDR2 YENEEA. Germline trimming cut 5 bases from V and 6 bases from J; bases unmatched to any gene: 6. The CDR3 is made up of 14 amino acids. The CDR3 sequence is CASSPRDRSNEQFF. DNA of the CDR3: TGTGCCAGCAGCCCGCGGGACAGGAGCAATGAGCAGTTCTTC.

V and J are TRBV11-1 and TRBJ2-6; 8 nucleotides agree with TRBD1. V trimming: 6 bases; J trimming: 0 bases; junction bases outside the gene matches: 16. Germline V gene data show CDR1 as SGHAT and CDR2 as FQDESV (reference sequence). The CDR3 loop spans 20 amino acids. The CDR3 sequence is CASSSPWAGGLSSGANVLTF. The CDR3 DNA follows: TGTGCCAGCAGTTCCCCTTGGGCAGGGGGCTTAAGCTCTGGGGCCAACGTCCTGACTTTC. Full variable domain (missing parts from reference TRBV11-1 and TRBJ2-6): EAEVAQSPRYKITEKSQAVAFWCDPISGHATLYWYRQILGQGPELLVQFQDESVVDDSQLPKDRFSAERLKGVDSTLKIQPAELGDSAMYLCASSSPWAGGLSSGANVLTFGAGSRLTVL.

The V call is TRBV18, the J call TRBJ1-6; the match to TRBD1 covers 9 bases. CDR1 is KGHSH and CDR2 is LQKENI in the germline V gene. J was trimmed by 10 bases and V by 1 base; bases with no gene match: 8. The CDR3 spans 16 residues. CDR3 coding DNA: TGTGCCAGCTCACCACAGGACAGGGGCCATTTCTCACCCCTCCACTTT. Its translation is CASSPQDRGHFSPLHF.

This clonotype was seen ten or more times. The CDR3 loop reads CASSQDSDTEAFF. CDR3 sequence (DNA): TGCGCCAGCAGCCAAGATTCGGACACTGAAGCTTTCTTT. V and J are TRBV4-3 and TRBJ1-1; D not resolved. The V gene's germline CDR1 is LGHNA and CDR2 YSLEER. CDR3 length: 13 residues. Trimming removed 0 bases at V and 3 bases at J, with 5 bases between.

This clonotype was observed many times. The chain uses TRBV29-1 and TRBJ1-5, with a weak D call TRBD1 (6 bases). The germline gives CDR1 SQVTM, CDR2 ANQGSEA. Trimming left V 4 bases short and J 2 bases short, with 6 bases between. CDR3 length: 12 amino acids. The CDR3 DNA reads TGCAGCGTTGGGACAGGCAATCAGCCCCAGCATTTT. Encoded protein: CSVGTGNQPQHF.

The chain combines TRBV7-8 with TRBJ2-3, with D perhaps matching TRBD2 (5 bases). The V gene's germline CDR1 is SGHVS and CDR2 FQNEAQ. V was clipped by 7 bases and J by 0 bases, with 17 bases between them. The CDR3 spans 16 residues. CDR3 in amino acids: CASTLRAASSTDTQYF. In nucleotides, the CDR3 is TGTGCCAGCACCTTGAGGGCAGCCTCTAGCACAGATACGCAGTATTTT.

There are many counts of this clonotype. The chain combines TRBV20-1 with TRBJ2-5, with 9 nucleotides matching TRBD2. The V segment lost 7 bases and the J segment 4 bases; nucleotides outside the gene matches: 13. Germline V gene data show CDR1 as DFQATT and CDR2 as SNEGSKA (reference sequence). The CDR3 runs 15 residues. The CDR3 DNA reads as TGCAGTGTGGGTGTAGTAGCGGGAGAGGTAGAGACCCAGTACTTC. The encoded protein is CSVGVVAGEVETQYF.

This rearrangement joins TRBV5-1 to TRBJ2-3; D gene uncertain. Trimming shortened V by 4 bases and J by 7 bases, and 13 bases separated the two germline ends. This CDR3 contains 13 residues. CDR1 SGHRS and CDR2 YFSETQ come from the germline V gene. In DNA form, the CDR3 reads TGCGCCAGCAGCCCAACTCCTGAGAATACGCAGTATTTT. Translated: CASSPTPENTQYF.

This clonotype occurred a few times. The chain carries TRBV20-1 and TRBJ2-4, with TRBD2 matching 13 bases. The CDR3 has 17 amino acids. The germline V gene encodes CDR1 DFQATT and CDR2 SNEGSKA (reference sequence). V gave up 5 bases and J gave up 7 bases; unmatched junction bases: 14. In nucleotides, the CDR3 is TGCAGTGCTGCCCAACTAGCGGGAGGGCCCTTTGGGAACATTCAGTACTTC. The encoded protein is CSAAQLAGGPFGNIQYF.

This clonotype was detected many times. The chain employs TRBV7-2 and TRBJ2-2; a weak D match, TRBD2 (6 bases). V was clipped by 4 bases and J by 4 bases, with 16 bases between them. CDR1 is SGHTA and CDR2 is FQGNSA in the germline V gene. The CDR3 is made up of 16 amino acids. CDR3: CASSSPGPAGTGELFF. CDR3 nucleotides: TGTGCCAGCAGCTCACCGGGTCCAGCGGGCACCGGGGAGCTGTTTTTT. Supplemented by reference TRBV7-2 and TRBJ2-2, the full variable domain reads GAGVSQSPSNKVTEKGKDVELRCDPISGHTALYWYRQSLGQGLEFLIYFQGNSAPDKSGLPSDRFSAERTGGSVSTLTIQRTQQEDSAVYLCASSSPGPAGTGELFFGEGSRLTVL.

This clonotype showed up many times. CDR3 loop: CASSSRVDNQPQHF. The CDR3 DNA sequence: TGTGCCAGCAGTTCAAGGGTCGACAATCAGCCCCAGCATTTT. The chain carries TRBV6-5 and TRBJ1-5; D call uncertain. Trimming removed 4 bases from V and 3 bases from J, with 10 bases in between. From germline, CDR1 is MNHEY and CDR2 SVGAGI. The CDR3 is 14 amino acids.

This clonotype was observed a few times. The rearrangement joins TRBV7-9 to TRBJ2-1, with TRBD1 matching 8 bases. This CDR3 region has 15 residues. Germline CDR1 and CDR2: SEHNR and FQNEAQ (reference sequence). The trim removed 5 bases at V and 6 bases at J, leaving 9 bases unmatched. The CDR3 sequence: CASSPRRTGRNEQFF. DNA for the CDR3: TGTGCCAGCAGCCCCCGACGGACAGGGCGCAATGAGCAGTTCTTC.

This clonotype was observed many times. This chain connects TRBV12-3 or TRBV12-4 to TRBJ2-3, with D possibly TRBD1 on 6 matching bases. The CDR3 totals 13 residues. V lost 6 bases to trimming and J lost 5 bases, with 12 bases between them. The CDR3 DNA sequence: TGTGCCAGCAGGGCCGGGACAAAAGATACGCAGTATTTT. The encoded protein is CASRAGTKDTQYF.